The TCR beta chain under discussion was sequenced for a study of T cell responses to AZD1222 COVID-19 vaccine. Note on this clone: Its antigen is as yet unknown.

Study results and caveats: Mapped onto spike, vaccine-associated CD4 TCRs spanned it and were dominant at 160-218 and 743-854. Repertoire sampling was restricted to post-peak T cell response timepoints. With two AZD1222 doses given, Spike-specific TCR breadth and depth both rose. Donors skewed white British and female; clonal diversity was possibly underestimated.

Sequencing was performed with immunoSEQ multiplex PCR; in TCRdb, only in-frame clones are kept and a portion is missing. Among tens of thousands of clones listed, around nine tenths were seen once. Between the trimmed V and J ends, which lost 0 bases and 0 bases, there was a span of 3 bases. There are 14 residues in the CDR3. Germline assignment: CDR1 GTSNPN and CDR2 SVGIG (reference sequence). This receptor was identified in an adult in good health. The sample was peripheral blood, taken on day 0 of AZD1222 vaccination. The chain couples TRBV30 to TRBJ2-6, with D unclear. CDR3 residues: CAWSVGSGANVLTF. The CDR3 coding sequence is TGTGCCTGGAGTGTAGGCTCTGGGGCCAACGTCCTGACTTTC.